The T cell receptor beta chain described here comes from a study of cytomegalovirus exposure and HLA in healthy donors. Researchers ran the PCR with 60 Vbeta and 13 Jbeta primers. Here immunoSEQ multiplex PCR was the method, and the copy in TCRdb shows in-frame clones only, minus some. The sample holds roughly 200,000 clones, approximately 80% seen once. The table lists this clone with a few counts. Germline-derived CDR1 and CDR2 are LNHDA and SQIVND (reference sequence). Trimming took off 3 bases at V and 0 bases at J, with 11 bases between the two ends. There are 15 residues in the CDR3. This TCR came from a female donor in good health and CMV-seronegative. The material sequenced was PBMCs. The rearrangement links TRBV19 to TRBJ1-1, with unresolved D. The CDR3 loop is CASSIVGRLNTEAFF. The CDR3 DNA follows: TGTGCCAGTAGTATCGTGGGCAGACTGAACACTGAAGCTTTCTTT.